A single sample gave rise to the 13 T cell receptor beta chains below, sequenced in a study of molecular identifiers for immune sequencing clone quantification. TCRdb recomputed calls from the PCR reads with MiXCR, one row per CDR3 protein. This table has more than 50,000 distinct CDR3 sequences, about 19% appearing once. Sequenced input: naive CD8+ T cells from blood, with Jurkat cell RNA spiked in. Sample subset: FACS-sorted CD8+CD4-CCR7+CD45RA+ naive T cells. All receptors come from a human donor in good health. Some libraries in this study had Jurkat cell RNA spiked in.

This clonotype has at least ten counts. The chain is built from TRBV14 and TRBJ2-3; the D gene could be TRBD1 or TRBD2 (5 bases each). Germline CDR1 and CDR2: SGHDN and FVKESK. The germline V and J ends were trimmed by 4 bases and 5 bases, with 13 bases remaining between them. This CDR3 spans 14 amino acids. CDR3 region: CASSRDDWEDTQYF. As DNA, the CDR3 is TGTGCCAGCAGCCGGGACGATTGGGAAGATACGCAGTATTTT.

In its sample, this clonotype was seen many times. The V and J genes are TRBV3-1 and TRBJ2-5; 10 nucleotides agree with TRBD2. Germline CDR1 reads LGHDT; CDR2 reads YNNKEL (reference sequence). The CDR3 runs 15 residues. The J segment lost 2 bases and the V segment lost 4 bases, leaving 4 bases of the junction unmatched. The CDR3 sequence is CASSPGLAAQETQYF. The CDR3 coding sequence is TGTGCCAGCAGCCCCGGACTAGCGGCACAAGAGACCCAGTACTTC.

The chain combines TRBV5-1 with TRBJ2-7, with D possibly matching TRBD1 (5 bases). The CDR3 spans 19 residues. CDR1 and CDR2 from the germline V gene are SGHRS and YFSETQ. Trimming removed 0 bases at V and 0 bases at J, with 22 bases between. Written as DNA, the CDR3 is TGCGCCAGCAGCTTGGGTAGACTCACAGGCGGTCTACACTCCTACGAGCAGTACTTC. It is translated as CASSLGRLTGGLHSYEQYF.

In the case of this clonotype: A clone one base away is much larger, so this may be a read error. The genes are TRBV3-1 and TRBJ2-7; D is perhaps TRBD2 (6 bases). Germline V lookup: CDR1 LGHDT, CDR2 YNNKEL (reference sequence). CDR3 length: 12 residues. CDR3 bases: TGTGCCAGCAGGGGGGGAATTGGTGAGCGGTACTTC. Its translation: CASRGGIGERYF.

This clonotype turned up a few times. The gene calls are TRBV9 and TRBJ2-1; D may be TRBD2 (7 bases). CDR1 SGDLS and CDR2 YYNGEE come from the germline V gene. Trimming removed 0 bases at V and 6 bases at J, with 16 bases between. The CDR3 length is 16 residues. The CDR3 protein is CASSVEWGGSRNEQFF. CDR3 DNA: TGTGCCAGCAGCGTAGAATGGGGGGGCAGTCGCAATGAGCAGTTCTTC.

This clonotype has ten or more counts. V and J are TRBV29-1 and TRBJ2-1; 8 bases agree with TRBD1. With V trimmed by 7 bases and J by 9 bases, 5 bases remained unmatched. The CDR3 runs 11 residues. CDR1 SQVTM and CDR2 ANQGSEA come from the germline V gene. CDR3 coding DNA: TGCAGCGCTCGCAGGGGGCCTGAGCAGTTCTTC. It yields the protein CSARRGPEQFF.

This clonotype showed up just a few times. This rearrangement joins TRBV7-9 to TRBJ2-2; D unresolved. Trimming stripped 5 bases from V and 6 bases from J, with 10 bases between. The CDR3 extends over 13 amino acids. Germline values: CDR1 SEHNR, CDR2 FQNEAQ (reference sequence). In DNA form, the CDR3 reads TGTGCCAGCAGCCTCGCCTTGCCCGGGGAGCTGTTTTTT. As protein: CASSLALPGELFF.

A word on this clonotype: This may arise from a read error, as a much more abundant clone is one base away. The rearrangement joins TRBV3-1 to TRBJ2-1; D perhaps matches TRBD2 (6 bases). The CDR3 runs 18 residues. Per germline, CDR1 LGHDT and CDR2 YNNKEL (reference sequence). CDR3 nucleotide sequence: TGTGCCAGCAGCCAGCGGGACTTAAATTCATACAATGGTGATGAGCAGTCCTTC. It encodes CASSQRDLNSYNGDEQSF.

This clonotype has a count of ten or more. At one of its ends the junction is not consistent with the germline gene, which may arise from a read error. The gene calls are TRBV29-1 and TRBJ2-1; TRBD2 matches at 14 bases. CDR3 length: 12 amino acids. Germline V CDR1 and CDR2: SQVTM, ANQGSEA. CDR3 coding DNA: TGCAGCGTTGCTGGGACTAGCGGGAGCTGGATCTTC. It yields the protein CSVAGTSGSWIF.

In this sample, this clonotype turned up many times. V is TRBV7-9 and J is TRBJ1-1, with 7 bases lining up with TRBD1. There are 14 residues in the CDR3. CDR1 and CDR2 (germline): SEHNR, FQNEAQ (reference sequence). The V gene end was trimmed by 1 base and the J gene end by 8 bases; junction bases not matched to a gene: 7. CDR3 nucleotide sequence: TGTGCCAGCAGCTTAGGACAGGGTAGAGGAGAAGCTTTCTTT. It encodes CASSLGQGRGEAFF.

The chain combines TRBV6-5 with TRBJ2-3, with 9 positions matching TRBD2. This CDR3 region has 19 residues. Germline values: CDR1 MNHEY, CDR2 SVGAGI. The trim removed 6 bases at V and 0 bases at J, leaving 16 bases unmatched. The CDR3 sequence: CASSDTWAGGPTSTDTQYF. The CDR3 DNA is TGTGCCAGCAGCGATACCTGGGCGGGAGGGCCTACTAGCACAGATACGCAGTATTTT.

This clonotype was seen repeatedly, ten times or more. V gene TRBV24-1 combines with J gene TRBJ2-2, with D tentatively TRBD1 (6 bases). Germline V gene lookup returns CDR1 KGHDR and CDR2 SFDVKD. Deletions cut 10 bases from V and 3 bases from J, with 11 bases between. The length of the CDR3 is 13 residues. DNA of the CDR3: TGTGCCACTGGGGGCCAGGACACCGGGGAGCTGTTTTTT. This gives the protein CATGGQDTGELFF.

The table lists this clonotype with many counts. The chain uses TRBV29-1 and TRBJ2-7; possible D gene TRBD1, 6 bases. With 7 bases removed from V and 0 bases from J, the gap between germline ends came to 16 bases. CDR3 size: 14 residues. The germline V gene encodes CDR1 SQVTM and CDR2 ANQGSEA. This CDR3 reads CSAPRQDPSYEQYF. CDR3 in DNA: TGCAGCGCCCCCAGACAGGACCCCTCCTACGAGCAGTACTTC.